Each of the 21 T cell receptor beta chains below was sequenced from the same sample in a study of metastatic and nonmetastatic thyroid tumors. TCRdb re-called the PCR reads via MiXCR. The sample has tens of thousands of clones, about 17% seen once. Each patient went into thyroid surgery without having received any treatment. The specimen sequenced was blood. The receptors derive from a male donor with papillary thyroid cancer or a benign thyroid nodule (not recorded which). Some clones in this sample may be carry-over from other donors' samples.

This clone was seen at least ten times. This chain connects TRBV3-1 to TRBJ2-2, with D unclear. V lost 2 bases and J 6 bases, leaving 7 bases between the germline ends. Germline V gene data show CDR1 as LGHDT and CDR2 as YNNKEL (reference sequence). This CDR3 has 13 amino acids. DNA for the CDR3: TGTGCCAGCAGCCAACTAGACGCCGGGGAGCTGTTTTTT. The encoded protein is CASSQLDAGELFF.

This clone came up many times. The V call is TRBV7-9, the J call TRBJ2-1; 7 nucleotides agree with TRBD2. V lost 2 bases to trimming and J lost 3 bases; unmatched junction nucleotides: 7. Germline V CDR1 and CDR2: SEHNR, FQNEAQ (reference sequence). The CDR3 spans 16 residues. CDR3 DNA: TGTGCCAGCAGCTTATCTCTAGCGGTACTCTACAATGAGCAGTTCTTC. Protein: CASSLSLAVLYNEQFF.

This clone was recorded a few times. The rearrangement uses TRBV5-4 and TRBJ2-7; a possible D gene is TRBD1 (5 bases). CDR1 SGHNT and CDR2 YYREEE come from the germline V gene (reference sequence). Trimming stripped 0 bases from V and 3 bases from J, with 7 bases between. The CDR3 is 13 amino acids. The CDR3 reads CASSLARGYEQYF. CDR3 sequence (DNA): TGTGCCAGCAGCTTGGCTAGGGGCTACGAGCAGTACTTC.

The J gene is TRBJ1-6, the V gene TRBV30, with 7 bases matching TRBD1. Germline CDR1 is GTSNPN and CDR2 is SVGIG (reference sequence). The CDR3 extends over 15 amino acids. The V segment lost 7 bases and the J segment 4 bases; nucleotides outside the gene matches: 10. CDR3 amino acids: CASIRQGEYNSPLHF. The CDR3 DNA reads TGTGCCTCGATTCGTCAGGGGGAGTATAATTCACCCCTCCACTTT. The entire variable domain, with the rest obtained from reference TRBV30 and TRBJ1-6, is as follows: SQTIHQWPATLVQPVGSPLSLECTVEGTSNPNLYWYRQAAGRGLQLLFYSVGIGQISSEVPQNLSASRPQDRQFILSSKKLLLSDSGFYLCASIRQGEYNSPLHFGNGTRLTVT.

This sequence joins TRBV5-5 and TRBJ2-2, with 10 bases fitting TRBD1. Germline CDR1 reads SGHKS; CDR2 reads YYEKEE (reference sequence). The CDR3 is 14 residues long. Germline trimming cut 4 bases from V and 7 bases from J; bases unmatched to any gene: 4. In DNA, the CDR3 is TGTGCCAGCAGCAAGGGACAGGGGTTCGGGGAGCTGTTTTTT. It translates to CASSKGQGFGELFF. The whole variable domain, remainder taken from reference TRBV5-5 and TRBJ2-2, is DAGVTQSPTHLIKTRGQQVTLRCSPISGHKSVSWYQQVLGQGPQFIFQYYEKEERGRGNFPDRFSARQFPNYSSELNVNALLLGDSALYLCASSKGQGFGELFFGEGSRLTVL.

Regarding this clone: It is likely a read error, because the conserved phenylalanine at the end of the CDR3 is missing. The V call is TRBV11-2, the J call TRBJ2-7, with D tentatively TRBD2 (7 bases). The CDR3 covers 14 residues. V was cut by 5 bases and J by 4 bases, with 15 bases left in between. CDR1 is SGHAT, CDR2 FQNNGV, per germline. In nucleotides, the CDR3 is TGTGCCAGCAGCGTACAAGAGGGGGGGTACGAGCAGTACTCC. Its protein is CASSVQEGGYEQYS.

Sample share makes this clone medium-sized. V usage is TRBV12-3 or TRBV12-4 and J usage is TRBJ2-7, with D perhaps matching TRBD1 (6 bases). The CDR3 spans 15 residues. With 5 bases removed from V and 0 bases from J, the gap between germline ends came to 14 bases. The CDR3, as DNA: TGTGCCAGCAGTCCCAGGACAGTGAGCTCCTACGAGCAGTACTTC. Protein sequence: CASSPRTVSSYEQYF.

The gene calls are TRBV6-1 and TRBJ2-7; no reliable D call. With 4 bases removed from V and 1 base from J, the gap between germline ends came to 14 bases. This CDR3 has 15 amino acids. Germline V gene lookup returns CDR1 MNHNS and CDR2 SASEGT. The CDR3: CASSGAAMRSYEQYF. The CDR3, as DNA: TGTGCCAGCAGTGGGGCAGCGATGCGGTCCTACGAGCAGTACTTC.

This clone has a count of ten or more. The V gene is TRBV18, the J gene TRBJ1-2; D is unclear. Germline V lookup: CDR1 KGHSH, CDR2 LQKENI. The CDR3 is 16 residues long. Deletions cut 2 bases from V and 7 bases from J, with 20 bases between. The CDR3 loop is CASSPSFGSSVGGYTF. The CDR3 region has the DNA TGTGCCAGCTCACCAAGTTTCGGCTCCAGTGTTGGTGGCTACACCTTC.

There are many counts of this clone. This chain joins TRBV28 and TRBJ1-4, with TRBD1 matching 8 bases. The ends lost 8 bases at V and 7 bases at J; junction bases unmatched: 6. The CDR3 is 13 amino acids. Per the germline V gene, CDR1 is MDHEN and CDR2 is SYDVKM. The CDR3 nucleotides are TGTGCCAGCCAGACAGGGGAACTTGAAAAACTGTTTTTT. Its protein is CASQTGELEKLFF.

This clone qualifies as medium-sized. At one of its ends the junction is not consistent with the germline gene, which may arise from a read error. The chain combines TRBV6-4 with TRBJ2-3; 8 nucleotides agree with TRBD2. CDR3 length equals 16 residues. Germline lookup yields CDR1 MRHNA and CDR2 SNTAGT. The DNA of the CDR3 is TGTGCCAGCAGTGACTCGTCCGGGGGGGGCACCGATACGCAGTATTTT. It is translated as CASSDSSGGGTDTQYF.

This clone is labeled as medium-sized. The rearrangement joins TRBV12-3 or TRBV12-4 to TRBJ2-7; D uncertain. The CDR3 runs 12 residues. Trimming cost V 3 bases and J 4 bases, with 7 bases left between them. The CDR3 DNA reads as TGTGCCAGCAGTTTTGTACTTTACGAGCAGTACTTC. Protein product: CASSFVLYEQYF.

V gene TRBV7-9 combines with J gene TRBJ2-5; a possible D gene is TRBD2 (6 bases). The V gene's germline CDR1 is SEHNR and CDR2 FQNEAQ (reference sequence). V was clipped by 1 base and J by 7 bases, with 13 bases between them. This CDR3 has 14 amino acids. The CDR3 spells CASSLGWTIGTQYF. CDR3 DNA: TGTGCCAGCAGCTTAGGGTGGACTATCGGGACCCAGTACTTC.

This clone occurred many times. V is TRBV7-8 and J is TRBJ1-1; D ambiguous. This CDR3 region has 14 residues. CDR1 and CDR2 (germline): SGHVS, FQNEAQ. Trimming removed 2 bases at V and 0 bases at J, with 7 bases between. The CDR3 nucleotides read TGTGCCAGCAGCTTAAGGGCAATGAACACTGAAGCTTTCTTT. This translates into CASSLRAMNTEAFF.

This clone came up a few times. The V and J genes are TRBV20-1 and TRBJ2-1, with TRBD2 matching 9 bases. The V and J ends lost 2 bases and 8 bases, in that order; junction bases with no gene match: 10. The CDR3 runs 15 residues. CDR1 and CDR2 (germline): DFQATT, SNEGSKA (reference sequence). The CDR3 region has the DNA TGCAGTGCTAGACCTCCTAGCGGGGTGGCCTATGAGCAGTTCTTC. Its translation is CSARPPSGVAYEQFF.

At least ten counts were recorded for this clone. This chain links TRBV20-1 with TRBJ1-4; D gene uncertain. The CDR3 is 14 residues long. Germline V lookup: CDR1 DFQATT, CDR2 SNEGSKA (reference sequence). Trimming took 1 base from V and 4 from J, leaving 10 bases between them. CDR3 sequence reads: CSARVLEDNEKLFF. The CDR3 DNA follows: TGCAGTGCTAGAGTCCTAGAGGATAATGAAAAACTGTTTTTT.

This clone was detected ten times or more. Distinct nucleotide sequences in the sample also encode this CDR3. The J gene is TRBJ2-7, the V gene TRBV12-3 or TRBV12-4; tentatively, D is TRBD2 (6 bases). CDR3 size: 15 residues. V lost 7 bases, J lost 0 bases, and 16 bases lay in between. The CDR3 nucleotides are TGTGCCAGCACTCCCGGAGGGCAGAACTCCTACGAGCAGTACTTC. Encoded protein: CASTPGGQNSYEQYF.

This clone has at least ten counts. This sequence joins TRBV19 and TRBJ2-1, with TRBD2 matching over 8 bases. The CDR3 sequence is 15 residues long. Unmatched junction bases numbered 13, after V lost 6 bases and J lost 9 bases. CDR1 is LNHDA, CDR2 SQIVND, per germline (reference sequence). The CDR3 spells CASRDPGLDVGEQFF. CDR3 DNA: TGTGCCAGTAGGGATCCGGGACTAGACGTTGGTGAGCAGTTCTTC.

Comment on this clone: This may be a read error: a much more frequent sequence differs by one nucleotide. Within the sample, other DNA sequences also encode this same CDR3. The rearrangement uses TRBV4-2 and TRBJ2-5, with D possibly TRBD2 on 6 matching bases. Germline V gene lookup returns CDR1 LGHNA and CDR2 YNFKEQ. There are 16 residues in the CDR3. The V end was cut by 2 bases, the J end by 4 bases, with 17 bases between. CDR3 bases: TGTGCCAGCAGCCAACCCCTGGGACTTGGGGGAGAGACCCAGTACTTC. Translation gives CASSQPLGLGGETQYF.

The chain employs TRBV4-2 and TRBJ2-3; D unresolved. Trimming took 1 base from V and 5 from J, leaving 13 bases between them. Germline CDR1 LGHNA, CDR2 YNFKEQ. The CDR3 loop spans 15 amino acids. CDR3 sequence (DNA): TGTGCCAGCAGCCAAGCCCGCCTGGCTAGAGATACGCAGTATTTT. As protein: CASSQARLARDTQYF.

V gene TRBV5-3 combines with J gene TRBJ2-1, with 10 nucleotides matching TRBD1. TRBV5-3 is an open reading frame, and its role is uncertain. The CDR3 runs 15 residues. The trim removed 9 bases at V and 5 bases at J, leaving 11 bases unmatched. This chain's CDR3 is CANRVGTGAHNEQFF. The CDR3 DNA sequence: TGTGCCAACCGAGTAGGGACAGGGGCACACAATGAGCAGTTCTTC.